This is a list of T cell receptor beta chains from one sample in a study of neurological immune-mediated disorders. In TCRdb, the 5' RACE reads were re-called with MiXCR into one record per CDR3 protein. The table records 65,000 to 75,000 distinct CDR3 sequences, roughly 4.9% of them present only once. Source material: PBMCs. The receptors originated from a human donor with multiple sclerosis. The donor label of this sample is uncertain. CDR3s include the opening cysteine and the closing phenylalanine or tryptophan. D genes are given only for firm matches. Size tells how often a clone was seen (once, few, many) or the class of an expanded clone, and some rows leave it out.

clone size	V gene	J gene	D gene	CDR3 protein	CDR3 DNA
many	TRBV7-8	TRBJ2-3	-	CASSRPRGAGDTQYF	TGTGCCAGCAGCCGTCCCCGGGGGGCAGGAGATACGCAGTATTTT
many	TRBV5-6	TRBJ1-2	TRBD1	CASSLWDRDYGYTF	TGTGCCAGCAGCTTGTGGGACAGGGACTATGGCTACACCTTC
many	TRBV7-8	TRBJ1-4	-	CASSSDSGHEKLFF	TGTGCCAGCAGCTCGGACAGCGGTCATGAAAAACTGTTTTTT
many	TRBV10-3	TRBJ1-4	TRBD1	CAISPGQGFGEKLFF	TGTGCCATCAGTCCTGGACAGGGGTTTGGTGAAAAACTGTTTTTT
many	TRBV9	TRBJ1-1	-	CASSVVSLHPRAEAFF	TGTGCCAGCAGCGTAGTTTCACTCCATCCACGCGCTGAAGCTTTCTTT
many	TRBV2	TRBJ1-6	TRBD1	CASRTGTGGPPLHF	TGTGCCAGCAGAACCGGGACAGGGGGTCCACCCCTCCACTTT
many	TRBV5-1	TRBJ1-4	-	CASSLAGVNHEKLFF	TGCGCCAGCAGCTTGGCCGGGGTAAATCACGAAAAACTGTTTTTT
many	TRBV24-1	TRBJ2-5	-	CATSDLEGTGETQYF	TGTGCCACCAGTGATTTGGAGGGTACGGGGGAGACCCAGTACTTC
many	TRBV29-1	TRBJ1-3	-	CSVGRTGNTIYF	TGCAGCGTTGGCAGGACTGGAAACACCATATATTTT
many	TRBV4-1	TRBJ1-6	-	CASSQDVGSSPLHF	TGCGCCAGCAGCCAAGATGTAGGCTCTTCACCCCTCCACTTT
-	TRBV10-3	TRBJ2-3	-	CAISESGTTSTDTQYF	TGTGCCATCAGTGAGTCGGGAACAACTAGCACAGATACGCAGTATTTT
many	TRBV5-1	TRBJ2-3	TRBD1	CASSTGDRAGDTQYF	TGCGCCAGCAGCACCGGGGACAGGGCTGGGGATACGCAGTATTTT
many	TRBV20-1	TRBJ1-2	-	CSARDQRQGLRYTF	TGCAGTGCTAGAGATCAAAGGCAGGGGCTACGCTACACCTTC
many	TRBV12-3/TRBV12-4	TRBJ1-1	-	CASSRVPPETEAFF	TGTGCCAGCAGTCGTGTCCCCCCTGAGACTGAAGCTTTCTTT
many	TRBV6-6	TRBJ1-1	-	CASSSGRGTEAFF	TGTGCCAGCAGTTCGGGACGGGGCACTGAAGCTTTCTTT
many	TRBV15	TRBJ1-1	-	CATSRAGGNTEAFF	TGTGCCACCAGCAGAGCGGGAGGGAACACTGAAGCTTTCTTT
many	TRBV14	TRBJ2-2	-	CASSQVDPGELFF	TGTGCCAGCAGCCAAGTAGACCCCGGGGAGCTGTTTTTT
many	TRBV7-3	TRBJ2-3	TRBD2	CASSLVSGGTDTQYF	TGTGCCAGCAGCTTAGTTAGCGGGGGGACAGATACGCAGTATTTT
many	TRBV20-1	TRBJ2-1	-	CSASDSASSFF	TGCAGTGCTTCGGACAGCGCATCATCTTTCTTC
many	TRBV6-5	TRBJ1-6	-	CASSQQDSPLHF	TGTGCCAGCAGTCAACAGGATTCACCCCTCCACTTT
many	TRBV5-1	TRBJ1-2	-	CASSLPAEEARSYGYTF	TGCGCCAGCAGCTTGCCGGCGGAGGAGGCGCGGAGCTATGGCTACACCTTC
many	TRBV18	TRBJ1-3	-	CASSPAGPSSGNTIYF	TGTGCCAGCTCACCAGCAGGGCCGAGCTCTGGAAACACCATATATTTT
many	TRBV20-1	TRBJ1-2	TRBD1	CSAVYPGGAYYGYTF	TGCAGTGCCGTTTACCCAGGGGGGGCTTACTATGGCTACACCTTC
many	TRBV7-9	TRBJ2-7	-	CASSSSGSYEQYF	TGTGCCAGCAGTTCCTCAGGGTCCTACGAGCAGTACTTC
many	TRBV5-1	TRBJ1-1	-	CASSLTAGGTEAFF	TGCGCCAGCAGCTTAACAGCCGGGGGCACTGAAGCTTTCTTT
many	TRBV7-9	TRBJ1-5	-	CASSLGREQPQHF	TGTGCCAGCAGCTTAGGTCGGGAGCAGCCCCAGCATTTT
many	TRBV4-2	TRBJ1-2	-	CASSQDRRNFGGYTF	TGTGCCAGCAGCCAAGATAGGAGGAATTTCGGCGGCTACACCTTC
many	TRBV5-1	TRBJ1-5	-	CASSLAGGDNQPQHF	TGCGCCAGCAGCTTGGCAGGCGGGGACAATCAGCCCCAGCATTTT
many	TRBV14	TRBJ2-2	TRBD1	CASSPKWGPTGAGTGELFF	TGTGCCAGCAGCCCCAAGTGGGGGCCTACAGGGGCGGGCACCGGGGAGCTGTTTTTT
many	TRBV20-1	TRBJ1-3	-	CSAQSFGISGNTIYF	TGCAGTGCCCAGAGCTTTGGTATCTCTGGAAACACCATATATTTT
many	TRBV5-5	TRBJ2-3	-	CASSLEGFTDTQYF	TGTGCCAGCAGCTTGGAGGGATTCACAGATACGCAGTATTTT
many	TRBV5-1	TRBJ2-5	TRBD2	CASSSGLAGYQETQYF	TGCGCCAGCAGCTCCGGACTAGCGGGCTACCAAGAGACCCAGTACTTC
many	TRBV5-1	TRBJ2-7	TRBD1	CASSLEGGRAYEQYF	TGCGCCAGCAGCTTGGAAGGGGGCCGCGCCTACGAGCAGTACTTC
few	TRBV10-3	TRBJ2-2	-	CAINNPGAGELFF	TGTGCCATCAACAACCCCGGGGCCGGGGAGCTGTTTTTT
many	TRBV3-1	TRBJ1-2	-	CASSQRDRNYGYTF	TGTGCCAGCAGCCAGAGGGACCGAAACTATGGCTACACCTTC
many	TRBV9	TRBJ2-2	TRBD1	CASRGQGTGELFF	TGTGCCAGCAGGGGACAGGGGACCGGGGAGCTGTTTTTT
many	TRBV3-1	TRBJ2-7	-	CASSQEDYSNYEQYF	TGTGCCAGCAGCCAAGAGGACTACTCAAACTACGAGCAGTACTTC
many	TRBV4-1	TRBJ2-3	-	CASSQVFSGVLNTQYF	TGCGCCAGCAGCCAAGTCTTCTCAGGGGTGTTAAATACGCAGTATTTT
many	TRBV5-5	TRBJ1-2	-	CASSFLPPSATDGYTF	TGTGCCAGCAGCTTCCTGCCCCCCTCGGCCACTGATGGCTACACCTTC
many	TRBV20-1	TRBJ1-4	TRBD1	CSARPNGQGLDEKLFF	TGCAGTGCTAGACCTAACGGACAGGGACTGGATGAAAAACTGTTTTTT